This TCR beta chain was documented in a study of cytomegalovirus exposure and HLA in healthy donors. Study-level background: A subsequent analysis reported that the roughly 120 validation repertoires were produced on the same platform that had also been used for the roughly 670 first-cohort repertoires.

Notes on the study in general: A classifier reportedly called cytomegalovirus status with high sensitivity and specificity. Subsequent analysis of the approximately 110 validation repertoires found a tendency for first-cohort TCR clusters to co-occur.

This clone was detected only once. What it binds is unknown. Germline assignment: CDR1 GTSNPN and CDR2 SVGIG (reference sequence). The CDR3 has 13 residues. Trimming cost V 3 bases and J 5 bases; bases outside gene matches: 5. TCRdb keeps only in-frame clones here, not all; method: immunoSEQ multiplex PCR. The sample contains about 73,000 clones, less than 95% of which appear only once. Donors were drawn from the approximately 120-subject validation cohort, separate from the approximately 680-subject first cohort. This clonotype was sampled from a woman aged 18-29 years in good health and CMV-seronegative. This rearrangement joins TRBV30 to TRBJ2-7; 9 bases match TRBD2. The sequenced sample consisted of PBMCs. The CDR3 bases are TGTGCCTGGAGCGACGGGACTAGCCACGAGCAGTACTTC. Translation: CAWSDGTSHEQYF.